A single T cell receptor beta chain is shown here with its context. Its cognate antigen is unknown. The data stem from a study of monozygotic twins with inflammatory bowel disease. Notes on the study in general: IBD patients, compared with healthy twins, shared fewer clonotypes with others (especially with disease activity). Findings did not support one strong IBD-associated signal or clonotype.

In eight separate reactions per sample, cDNA was generated. TCRdb re-called the 5' RACE reads and catalogs CDR3 proteins one per entry, DNA excluded. This repertoire includes some 160,000 distinct CDR3 sequences. The CDR3 runs to 17 residues. CDR1 SGHTA and CDR2 FQGNSA come from the germline V gene. J is TRBJ2-1 and V is TRBV7-2; there is no DNA to check the TCRdb D call of TRBD2. The sample was blood. The origin of this receptor is a human donor with ulcerative colitis or Crohn's disease, or a healthy co-twin of an affected twin (not recorded which). The CDR3 region is CASSQTRAGVPYNEQFF.